This entry lists 27 T cell receptor beta chains sequenced from one sample in a study of cytomegalovirus exposure and HLA in healthy donors. A multiplex PCR was run with 60 Vbeta primers and 13 Jbeta primers. Some clones are missing from TCRdb's copy, which holds only in-frame ones; the method was immunoSEQ multiplex PCR. The table lists some 150,000 clones, roughly 80% of them singletons. Sequenced material: PBMCs. Every receptor here comes from a woman aged 18-29 years in good health and CMV-seronegative.

V and J are TRBV25-1 and TRBJ2-7; D is possibly TRBD2 (5 bases). Trimming shortened V by 4 bases and J by 3 bases, and 19 bases separated the two germline ends. CDR1 is MGHDK and CDR2 is SYGVNS in the germline V gene. The CDR3 sequence is 16 residues long. The CDR3, as DNA: TGTGCCAGCAGTGGCCCCCAGCGGAGAGACTTCTACGAGCAGTACTTC. This sequence encodes CASSGPQRRDFYEQYF.

The V and J genes are TRBV4-2 and TRBJ2-5; the match to TRBD2 covers 9 bases. V was clipped by 0 bases and J by 5 bases; unmatched bases: 10. The CDR3 contains 17 residues. Germline V gene data show CDR1 as LGHNA and CDR2 as YNFKEQ. The DNA of the CDR3 is TGTGCCAGCAGCCAAGATACGGCGGGAGGGCCCCGGGAGACCCAGTACTTC. Amino acids: CASSQDTAGGPRETQYF.

This clone was seen once. J is TRBJ2-1 and V is TRBV6-6; a possible D gene is TRBD1 (6 bases). CDR1 is MNHNY and CDR2 is SVGAGI in the germline V gene (reference sequence). V was pared by 8 bases and J by 3 bases, with 11 bases between. The CDR3 covers 13 residues. The DNA of the CDR3 is TGTGCCAGCGGACAGTTCATCTACAATGAGCAGTTCTTC. Translation gives CASGQFIYNEQFF.

The chain joins TRBV2 to TRBJ1-6; D not certain. CDR3 length: 20 amino acids. Trimming removed 2 bases at V and 2 bases at J, with 22 bases between. The germline gives CDR1 SNHLY, CDR2 FYNNEI. The CDR3 region has the DNA TGTGCCAGCAGTGAACCCGCGGCAGAGAGCCGATCAACCTATAATTCACCCCTCCACTTT. Protein: CASSEPAAESRSTYNSPLHF.

On this clone: Mismatch with germline at one junction end may stem from a read error. This sample also contains other DNA sequences that code for the same CDR3. This chain joins TRBV27 and TRBJ2-2; 9 bases line up with TRBD2. Germline CDR1 is MNHEY and CDR2 is SMNVEV (reference sequence). This CDR3 contains 19 residues. The CDR3 nucleotides are TGTGCCAGCAGTTTATTCCCCGGGGGGGTAGCGGGAGACACCGGGGAGCTGTTTTTC. Its translation: CASSLFPGGVAGDTGELFF.

This chain uses TRBV5-5 with TRBJ2-7; 12 bases agree with TRBD2. Germline V gene sequence: CDR1 SGHKS, CDR2 YYEKEE (reference sequence). V dropped 4 bases and J dropped 3; count of bases not matched to a gene: 8. The CDR3 covers 16 residues. The CDR3 coding sequence is TGTGCCAGCAGCCTGCGGACTAGCGGGGATAGCTACGAGCAGTACTTC. Translated: CASSLRTSGDSYEQYF. Drawing the rest from reference TRBV5-5 and TRBJ2-7, the complete variable domain is DAGVTQSPTHLIKTRGQQVTLRCSPISGHKSVSWYQQVLGQGPQFIFQYYEKEERGRGNFPDRFSARQFPNYSSELNVNALLLGDSALYLCASSLRTSGDSYEQYFGPGTRLTVT.

The V call is TRBV7-9, the J call TRBJ2-5; a possible D gene is TRBD2 (5 bases). Germline values: CDR1 SEHNR, CDR2 FQNEAQ (reference sequence). This CDR3 has 15 amino acids. V was cut by 5 bases and J by 5 bases, with 18 bases left in between. This chain's CDR3 is CASSLSEGSRETQYF. The CDR3 DNA reads as TGTGCCAGCAGCCTGTCTGAGGGAAGTCGGGAGACCCAGTACTTC.

The chain links TRBV6-1 to TRBJ1-1; 10 nucleotides line up with TRBD1. The length of the CDR3 is 16 residues. J gave up 5 bases and V 4 bases, and 10 bases lay outside the gene matches. The germline V gene has CDR1 MNHNS and CDR2 SASEGT. In DNA, the CDR3 is TGTGCCAGCAGTGGAGGGGGACAGGGGAGGGGAACTGAAGCTTTCTTT. It yields the protein CASSGGGQGRGTEAFF.

The gene calls are TRBV5-1 and TRBJ2-5; 9 bases fit TRBD2. CDR3 length: 15 residues. V lost 4 bases and J lost 10; bases outside the gene matches: 14. Germline V gives CDR1 SGHRS, CDR2 YFSETQ. The CDR3 loop is CASSELAGAKVGQYF. CDR3 nucleotide sequence: TGCGCCAGCAGCGAACTAGCGGGTGCAAAGGTGGGCCAGTACTTC.

This clone came up once. The chain joins TRBV18 to TRBJ1-1; 9 bases agree with TRBD1. V was pared by 3 bases and J by 2 bases, with 7 bases of the junction left unmatched. CDR1 is KGHSH and CDR2 is LQKENI in the germline V gene. The CDR3 is 16 residues long. CDR3 protein: CASSPTGTGLNTEAFF. The CDR3 coding sequence is TGTGCCAGCTCACCTACCGGGACAGGGCTCAACACTGAAGCTTTCTTT.

The chain uses TRBV5-1 and TRBJ2-2; D is unresolved. The CDR3 contains 12 residues. Trimming took off 7 bases at V and 1 base at J, with 5 bases between the two ends. Germline V lookup: CDR1 SGHRS, CDR2 YFSETQ. CDR3 DNA sequence: TGCGCCAGCCGACTGAACACCGGGGAGCTGTTTTTT. This translates into CASRLNTGELFF.

The chain couples TRBV30 to TRBJ2-2; D remains unclear. The CDR3 contains 13 residues. Germline V gene lookup returns CDR1 GTSNPN and CDR2 SVGIG (reference sequence). The V and J ends lost 2 bases and 0 bases respectively, with 4 bases between them. CDR3 amino acids: CAWSHSNTGELFF. The CDR3 nucleotides read TGTGCCTGGAGTCATTCGAACACCGGGGAGCTGTTTTTT. Full variable domain (rest looked up from reference TRBV30 and TRBJ2-2): SQTIHQWPATLVQPVGSPLSLECTVEGTSNPNLYWYRQAAGRGLQLLFYSVGIGQISSEVPQNLSASRPQDRQFILSSKKLLLSDSGFYLCAWSHSNTGELFFGEGSRLTVL.

The chain joins TRBV11-2 to TRBJ2-1, with D tentatively TRBD2 (6 bases). V was clipped by 2 bases and J by 4 bases, with 12 bases between them. Germline V gene data show CDR1 as SGHAT and CDR2 as FQNNGV. This CDR3 contains 15 residues. This CDR3 is CASSLSGGIYNEQFF. CDR3 in DNA: TGTGCCAGCAGCTTATCCGGCGGGATTTACAATGAGCAGTTCTTC.

This clone was observed a handful of times. This chain joins TRBV6-1 and TRBJ2-3; D unclear. The CDR3 sequence is 13 residues long. The germline V and J ends were trimmed by 4 bases and 3 bases, with 8 bases remaining between them. CDR1 and CDR2 (germline): MNHNS, SASEGT. The CDR3 bases are TGTGCCAGCAGTGTTGAGTGGACAGATACGCAGTATTTT. It translates to CASSVEWTDTQYF.

This clone was seen a few times. The rearrangement links TRBV4-2 to TRBJ1-1; maybe TRBD1 (5 bases). V was shortened by 0 bases and J by 4 bases, with 12 bases between the two germline ends. This CDR3 has 15 residues. Per germline, CDR1 LGHNA and CDR2 YNFKEQ. The CDR3 is CASSQESWGVTEAFF. As DNA, the CDR3 is TGTGCCAGCAGCCAAGAGAGTTGGGGGGTCACTGAAGCTTTCTTT.

The V gene is TRBV13, the J gene TRBJ2-7; possible D gene TRBD2, 6 bases. There are 14 residues in the CDR3. The germline V gene encodes CDR1 PRHDT and CDR2 FYEKMQ (reference sequence). Deletions cut 5 bases from V and 5 bases from J, with 16 bases between. CDR3 protein: CASSTSGRSNEQYF. In DNA form, the CDR3 reads TGTGCCAGCAGCACTAGTGGGAGGAGCAACGAGCAGTACTTC. The entire variable domain, with the rest obtained from reference TRBV13 and TRBJ2-7, is as follows: AAGVIQSPRHLIKEKRETATLKCYPIPRHDTVYWYQQGPGQDPQFLISFYEKMQSDKGSIPDRFSAQQFSDYHSELNMSSLELGDSALYFCASSTSGRSNEQYFGPGTRLTVT.

This clone was seen only once. The chain has TRBV20-1 and TRBJ1-3; D is possibly TRBD1 (6 bases). Germline loops: CDR1 DFQATT, CDR2 SNEGSKA (reference sequence). CDR3 size: 11 residues. V shed 3 bases and J shed 7 bases, with 7 bases lying between them. The CDR3 bases are TGCAGTGCTAGCAGGGGTAACACCATATATTTT. This codes for CSASRGNTIYF.

V gene TRBV7-8 combines with J gene TRBJ2-7, with TRBD2 matching over 8 bases. CDR3 length: 15 residues. The junction had 8 bases not matched to a gene; V was cut back by 5 bases and J by 2 bases. The germline CDR1 and CDR2 sequences are SGHVS and FQNEAQ. This CDR3 is CASSRIAGSTYEQYF. The CDR3 DNA reads TGTGCCAGCAGCCGTATAGCGGGATCCACCTACGAGCAGTACTTC.

The chain has TRBV6-1 and TRBJ1-3; no firm D call. The CDR3 runs 16 residues. Germline CDR1 is MNHNS and CDR2 is SASEGT. V lost 4 bases and J 0 bases, leaving 13 bases between the germline ends. The CDR3 protein is CASSVVPGDSGNTIYF. The DNA for the CDR3 is TGTGCCAGCAGTGTGGTTCCTGGAGACTCTGGAAACACCATATATTTT.

The chain is built from TRBV28 and TRBJ2-3; 7 bases match TRBD1. Germline assignment: CDR1 MDHEN and CDR2 SYDVKM. Trimming at V came to 5 bases and at J to 3 bases, leaving 8 bases not matched to a gene. The CDR3 has 15 residues. The CDR3 nucleotides are TGTGCCAGCAGTAACAGGGGTCGCGGAACAGATACGCAGTATTTT. Its protein product is CASSNRGRGTDTQYF.

V and J are TRBV5-4 and TRBJ2-7; 10 bases agree with TRBD2. With 3 bases clipped from V and 3 bases from J, the junction kept 9 bases outside the gene matches. This CDR3 has 16 residues. Germline assignment: CDR1 SGHNT and CDR2 YYREEE (reference sequence). The CDR3 DNA sequence: TGTGCCAGCAGCTCACCCGGGACTAGCGCCCGCTACGAGCAGTACTTC. It codes for CASSSPGTSARYEQYF. The full variable domain, rest sourced from reference TRBV5-4 and TRBJ2-7, is ETGVTQSPTHLIKTRGQQVTLRCSSQSGHNTVSWYQQALGQGPQFIFQYYREEENGRGNFPPRFSGLQFPNYSSELNVNALELDDSALYLCASSSPGTSARYEQYFGPGTRLTVT.

The chain employs TRBV7-6 and TRBJ2-5; 8 bases line up with TRBD1. The CDR3 runs 14 residues. CDR1 is SGHVS and CDR2 is FNYEAQ in the germline V gene. With 1 base clipped from V and 6 bases from J, the junction kept 4 bases outside the gene matches. The CDR3 DNA is TGTGCCAGCAGCTTAGGTCAGGGGGCAAAGACCCAGTACTTC. Translation: CASSLGQGAKTQYF.

The rearrangement joins TRBV25-1 to TRBJ2-5; D call uncertain. This CDR3 has 12 amino acids. CDR1 is MGHDK, CDR2 SYGVNS, per germline. Trimming pared 8 bases from V and 2 bases from J, leaving 9 bases between. The CDR3 sequence is CASQAQQETQYF. DNA for the CDR3: TGTGCCAGCCAAGCGCAGCAAGAGACCCAGTACTTC.

The chain uses TRBV19 and TRBJ1-1; no clear D gene. The V gene's germline CDR1 is LNHDA and CDR2 SQIVND (reference sequence). V dropped 3 bases and J dropped 5 bases, with 13 bases sitting between them. The length of the CDR3 is 14 residues. CDR3 amino acids: CASSISAAVTEAFF. The CDR3 DNA sequence: TGTGCCAGTAGTATCTCTGCGGCGGTTACTGAAGCTTTCTTT.

The CDR3 loop is CASSPGQENTIYF. CDR3 DNA sequence: TGTGCCAGCTCACCCGGACAGGAAAACACCATATATTTT. The chain combines TRBV18 with TRBJ1-3; 7 bases are a match to TRBD1. The CDR3 contains 13 residues. Germline V gene data show CDR1 as KGHSH and CDR2 as LQKENI. Trimming cost V 3 bases and J 6 bases; bases outside gene matches: 2.

The chain carries TRBV15 and TRBJ2-7; D gene ambiguous. The V end lost 0 bases, the J end lost 2 bases, and 5 bases lay between the germline ends. Germline V CDR1 and CDR2: LNHNV, YYDKDF (reference sequence). There are 13 residues in the CDR3. The CDR3 is CATSRELTYEQYF. Written as DNA, the CDR3 is TGTGCCACCAGCAGAGAACTAACCTACGAGCAGTACTTC.

This chain joins TRBV28 and TRBJ2-1, with a weak D call TRBD1 (5 bases). Trimming took off 5 bases at V and 4 bases at J, with 15 bases between the two ends. The germline CDR1 and CDR2 sequences are MDHEN and SYDVKM. The CDR3 extends over 15 amino acids. The DNA for the CDR3 is TGTGCCAGCAGTACGCTTAGGGGATTATACAATGAGCAGTTCTTC. This gives the protein CASSTLRGLYNEQFF.